This T cell receptor (beta chain) was captured in a study of T cells in Graves' hyperthyroidism and ophthalmopathy. Researchers barred patients who had uncontrolled infection, other autoimmune disease, pregnancy or lactation. Trimming cost V 4 bases and J 5 bases, with 17 bases left between them. The CDR3 is made up of 16 amino acids. From germline, CDR1 is LGHNA and CDR2 YNFKEQ. A note on this clonotype: The antigen is not known.

Researchers amplified the TCR beta CDR3 regions from RNA transcripts. An initial round of RT-PCR targeting the TCR CDR3 relied on the HTBI primer set. MiXCR was run by TCRdb on the multiplex PCR reads, yielding one entry per CDR3 protein. The sample lists a few hundred thousand distinct CDR3 sequences; approximately 15% were seen once. Overall study findings and caveats: Also found in blood were most expanded thyroid clonotypes above 0.001. Ophthalmopathy got predicted by the model a median around 6.8 months before its onset.

This receptor was identified in a middle-aged woman with Graves' ophthalmopathy. The chain recombines TRBV4-2 with TRBJ1-4; D uncertain. The sequencing input was blood. CDR3 coding DNA: TGTGCCAGCAGCCGAAACACTCAGGATACGAATGAAAAACTGTTTTTT. Amino acids: CASSRNTQDTNEKLFF.